This entry describes one TCR beta chain. Sequencing used immunoSEQ multiplex PCR; TCRdb keeps in-frame clones, though not all of them. This sample has hundreds of thousands of clones; around 92% occur once, and the top ten carry around 3.7%. There are 16 residues in the CDR3. Trimming cost V 5 bases and J 2 bases; bases outside gene matches: 12. Germline V gene sequence: CDR1 SGHVS, CDR2 FQNEAQ. Ages ranged from roughly 18 to 100 years, with residence in about two dozen US areas. Participants' own reports of clinical history determined their cohort assignment. This sample stems from a study of blood T cell repertoires in COVID-19. About the study: The United States, Italy and Spain provided the acute and convalescent COVID-19 samples.

The chain couples TRBV7-8 to TRBJ2-7, with TRBD1 matching over 7 bases. This sequence originates from a woman in her twenties or thirties with acute COVID-19. Sample: PBMCs or T cells enriched from blood (not recorded which). The CDR3 DNA sequence: TGTGCCAGCAGCCGCATCTTACAGGGGTCCCCCTACGAGCAGTACTTC. Encoded protein: CASSRILQGSPYEQYF. Using reference TRBV7-8 and TRBJ2-7 for the parts outside the CDR3, the full variable domain is GAGVSQSPRYKVAKRGQDVALRCDPISGHVSLFWYQQALGQGPEFLTYFQNEAQLDKSGLPSDRFFAERPEGSVSTLKIQRTQQEDSAVYLCASSRILQGSPYEQYFGPGTRLTVT.